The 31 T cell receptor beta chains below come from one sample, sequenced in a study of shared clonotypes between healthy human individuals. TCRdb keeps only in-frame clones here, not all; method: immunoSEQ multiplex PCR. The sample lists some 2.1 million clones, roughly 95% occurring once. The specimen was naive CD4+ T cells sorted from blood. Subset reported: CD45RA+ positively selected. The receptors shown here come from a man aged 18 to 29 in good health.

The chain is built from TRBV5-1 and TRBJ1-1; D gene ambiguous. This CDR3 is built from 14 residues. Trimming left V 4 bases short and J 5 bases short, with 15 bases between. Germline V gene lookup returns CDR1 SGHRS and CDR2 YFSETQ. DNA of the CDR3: TGCGCCAGCAGCCAAGAGACGACGGGAACTGAAGCTTTCTTT. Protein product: CASSQETTGTEAFF. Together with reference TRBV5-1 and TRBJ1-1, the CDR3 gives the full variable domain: KAGVTQTPRYLIKTRGQQVTLSCSPISGHRSVSWYQQTPGQGLQFLFEYFSETQRNKGNFPGRFSGRQFSNSRSEMNVSTLELGDSALYLCASSQETTGTEAFFGQGTRLTVV.

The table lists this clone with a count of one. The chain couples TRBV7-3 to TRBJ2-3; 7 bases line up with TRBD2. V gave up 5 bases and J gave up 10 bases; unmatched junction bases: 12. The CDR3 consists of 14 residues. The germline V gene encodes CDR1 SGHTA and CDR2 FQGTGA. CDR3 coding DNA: TGTGCCAGCAGCCCCGGACTAGATGGTGTTGCGCAGTATTTT. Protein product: CASSPGLDGVAQYF. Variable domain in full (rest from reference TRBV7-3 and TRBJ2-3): GAGVSQTPSNKVTEKGKYVELRCDPISGHTALYWYRQSLGQGPEFLIYFQGTGAADDSGLPNDRFFAVRPEGSVSTLKIQRTERGDSAVYLCASSPGLDGVAQYFGPGTRLTVL.

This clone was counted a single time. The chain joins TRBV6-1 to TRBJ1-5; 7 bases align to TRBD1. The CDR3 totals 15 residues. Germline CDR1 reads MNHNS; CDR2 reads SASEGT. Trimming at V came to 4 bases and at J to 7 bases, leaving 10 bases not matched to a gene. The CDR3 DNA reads TGTGCCAGCAGTGTTAGACAGGGAGTGATCCAGCCCCAGCATTTT. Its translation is CASSVRQGVIQPQHF.

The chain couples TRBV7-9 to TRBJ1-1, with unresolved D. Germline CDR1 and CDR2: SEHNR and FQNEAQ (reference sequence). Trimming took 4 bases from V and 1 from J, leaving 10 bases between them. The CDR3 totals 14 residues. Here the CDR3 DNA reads TGTGCCAGCAGCTCAGAGATGTGGAACACTGAAGCTTTCTTT. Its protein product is CASSSEMWNTEAFF. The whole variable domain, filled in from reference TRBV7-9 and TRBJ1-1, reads DTGVSQNPRHKITKRGQNVTFRCDPISEHNRLYWYRQTLGQGPEFLTYFQNEAQLEKSRLLSDRFSAERPKGSFSTLEIQRTEQGDSAMYLCASSSEMWNTEAFFGQGTRLTVV.

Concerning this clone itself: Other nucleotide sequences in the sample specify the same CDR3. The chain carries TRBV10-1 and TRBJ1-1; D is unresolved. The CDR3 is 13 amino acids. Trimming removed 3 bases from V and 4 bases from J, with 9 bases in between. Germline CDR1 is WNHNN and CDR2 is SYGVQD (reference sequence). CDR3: CASSESGGTEAFF. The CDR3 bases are TGCGCCAGCAGTGAATCTGGTGGCACTGAAGCTTTCTTT.

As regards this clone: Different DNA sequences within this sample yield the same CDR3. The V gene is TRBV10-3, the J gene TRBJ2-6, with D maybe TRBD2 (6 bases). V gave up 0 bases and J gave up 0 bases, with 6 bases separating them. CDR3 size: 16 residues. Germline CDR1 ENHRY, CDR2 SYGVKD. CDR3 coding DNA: TGTGCCATCAGTGAGTCGGGGGGCTCTGGGGCCAACGTCCTGACTTTC. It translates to CAISESGGSGANVLTF.

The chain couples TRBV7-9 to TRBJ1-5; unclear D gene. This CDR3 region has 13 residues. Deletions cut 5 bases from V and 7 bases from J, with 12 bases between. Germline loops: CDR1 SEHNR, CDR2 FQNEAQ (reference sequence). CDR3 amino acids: CASSHEGNQPQHF. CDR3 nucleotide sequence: TGTGCCAGCAGCCATGAGGGTAACCAGCCCCAGCATTTT.

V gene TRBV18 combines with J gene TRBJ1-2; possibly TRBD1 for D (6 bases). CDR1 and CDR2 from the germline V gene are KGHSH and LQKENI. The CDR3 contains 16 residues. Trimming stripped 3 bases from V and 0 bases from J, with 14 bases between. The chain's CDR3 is CASSPRQGTANYGYTF. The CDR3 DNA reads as TGTGCCAGCTCACCGCGGCAGGGGACTGCTAACTATGGCTACACCTTC.

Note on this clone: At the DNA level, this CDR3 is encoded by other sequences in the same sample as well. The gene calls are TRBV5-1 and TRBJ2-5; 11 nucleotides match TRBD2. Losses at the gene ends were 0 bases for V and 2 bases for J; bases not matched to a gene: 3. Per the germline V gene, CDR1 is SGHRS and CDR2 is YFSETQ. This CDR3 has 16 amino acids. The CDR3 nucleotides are TGCGCCAGCAGCTTGGAGGGGACTAGCGGACAAGAGACCCAGTACTTC. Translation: CASSLEGTSGQETQYF.

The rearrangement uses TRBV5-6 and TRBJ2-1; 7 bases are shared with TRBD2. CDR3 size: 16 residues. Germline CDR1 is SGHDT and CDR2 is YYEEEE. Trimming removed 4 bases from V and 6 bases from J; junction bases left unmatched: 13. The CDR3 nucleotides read TGTGCCAGCAGCCCCCCGGGGGGACTACCCCGCAATGAGCAGTTCTTC. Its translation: CASSPPGGLPRNEQFF.

This chain's CDR3 is CASSLSGTGGKQYF. As DNA, the CDR3 is TGTGCCAGCAGTTTAAGTGGGACAGGGGGCAAGCAGTACTTC. The J gene is TRBJ2-7, the V gene TRBV28; TRBD1 aligns across 12 bases. The CDR3 consists of 14 residues. The junction had 4 bases not matched to a gene; V was cut back by 2 bases and J by 8 bases. Germline CDR1 reads MDHEN; CDR2 reads SYDVKM.

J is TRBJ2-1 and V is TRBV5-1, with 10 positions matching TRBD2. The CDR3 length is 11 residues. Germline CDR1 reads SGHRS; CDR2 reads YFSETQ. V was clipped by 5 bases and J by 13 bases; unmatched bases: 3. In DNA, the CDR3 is TGCGCCAGCAGAGAGCGGGAGGGCCAGTTCTTC. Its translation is CASREREGQFF.

CDR3 region: CASSLDFPDTQYF. CDR3 DNA: TGTGCCAGCTCACTGGATTTCCCAGATACGCAGTATTTT. The rearrangement joins TRBV18 to TRBJ2-3; D gene ambiguous. Germline lookup yields CDR1 KGHSH and CDR2 LQKENI. The CDR3 sequence is 13 residues long. V was pared by 4 bases and J by 4 bases, with 9 bases between.

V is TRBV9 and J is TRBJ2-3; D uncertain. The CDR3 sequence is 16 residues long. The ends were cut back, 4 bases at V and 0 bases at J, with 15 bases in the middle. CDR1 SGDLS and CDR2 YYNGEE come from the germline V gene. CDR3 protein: CASSPNPRTSTDTQYF. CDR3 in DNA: TGTGCCAGCAGCCCCAACCCGAGGACCAGCACAGATACGCAGTATTTT.

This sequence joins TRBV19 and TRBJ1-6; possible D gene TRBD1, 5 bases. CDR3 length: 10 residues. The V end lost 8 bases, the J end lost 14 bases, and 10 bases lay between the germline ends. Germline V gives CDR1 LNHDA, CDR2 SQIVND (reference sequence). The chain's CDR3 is CASGRTSLHF. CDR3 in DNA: TGTGCCAGTGGGCGGACATCCCTCCACTTT.

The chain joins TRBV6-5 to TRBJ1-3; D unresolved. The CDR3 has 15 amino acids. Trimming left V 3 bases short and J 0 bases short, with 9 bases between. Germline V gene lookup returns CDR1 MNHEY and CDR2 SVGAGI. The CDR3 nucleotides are TGTGCCAGCAGTTATTCCGAGTACTCTGGAAACACCATATATTTT. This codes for CASSYSEYSGNTIYF.

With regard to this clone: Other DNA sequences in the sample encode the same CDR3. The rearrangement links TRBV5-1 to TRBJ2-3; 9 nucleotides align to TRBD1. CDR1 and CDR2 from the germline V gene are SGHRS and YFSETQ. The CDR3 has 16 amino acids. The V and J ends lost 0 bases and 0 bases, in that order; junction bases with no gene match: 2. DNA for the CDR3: TGCGCCAGCAGCTTGGGGGGACAGGGAAGCACAGATACGCAGTATTTT. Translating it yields CASSLGGQGSTDTQYF.

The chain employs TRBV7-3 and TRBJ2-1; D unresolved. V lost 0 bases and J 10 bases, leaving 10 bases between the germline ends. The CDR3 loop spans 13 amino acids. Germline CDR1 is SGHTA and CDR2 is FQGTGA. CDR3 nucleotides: TGTGCCAGCAGCTTAACGGGGAATCGGGAGCAGTTCTTC. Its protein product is CASSLTGNREQFF.

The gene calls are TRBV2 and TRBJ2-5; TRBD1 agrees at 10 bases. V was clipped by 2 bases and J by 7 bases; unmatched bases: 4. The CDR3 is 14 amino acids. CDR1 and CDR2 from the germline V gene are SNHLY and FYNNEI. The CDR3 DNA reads TGTGCCAGCAGTGAAATAGGACAGGGGGGGACCCAGTACTTC. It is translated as CASSEIGQGGTQYF.

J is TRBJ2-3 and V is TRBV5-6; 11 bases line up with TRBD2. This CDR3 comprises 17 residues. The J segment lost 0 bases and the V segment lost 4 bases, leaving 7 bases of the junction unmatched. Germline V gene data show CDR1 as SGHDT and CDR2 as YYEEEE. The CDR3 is CASSRQLAGVSTDTQYF. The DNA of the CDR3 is TGTGCCAGCAGCCGCCAACTAGCGGGGGTCAGCACAGATACGCAGTATTTT. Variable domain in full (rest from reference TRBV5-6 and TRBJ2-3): DAGVTQSPTHLIKTRGQQVTLRCSPKSGHDTVSWYQQALGQGPQFIFQYYEEEERQRGNFPDRFSGHQFPNYSSELNVNALLLGDSALYLCASSRQLAGVSTDTQYFGPGTRLTVL.

CDR3 residues: CASSSRDGYTEAFF. For the CDR3, the DNA is TGTGCCAGCAGCTCCAGGGACGGATACACTGAAGCTTTCTTT. The rearrangement joins TRBV9 to TRBJ1-1, with D possibly TRBD1 on 5 matching bases. The CDR3 contains 14 residues. Trimming cost V 4 bases and J 3 bases, with 13 bases left between them. Per germline, CDR1 SGDLS and CDR2 YYNGEE.

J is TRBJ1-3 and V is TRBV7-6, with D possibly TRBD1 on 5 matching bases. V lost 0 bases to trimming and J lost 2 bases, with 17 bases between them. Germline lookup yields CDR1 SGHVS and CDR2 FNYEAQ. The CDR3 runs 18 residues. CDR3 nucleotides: TGTGCCAGCAGCTTAGCGGTGGCAGGGCAAGGGGCTGGAAACACCATATATTTT. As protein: CASSLAVAGQGAGNTIYF.

CDR3 coding DNA: TGTGCCAGCAGCTTGGCCGAGCCCAACACTGAAGCTTTCTTT. Residues: CASSLAEPNTEAFF. The V gene is TRBV5-4, the J gene TRBJ1-1; no definite D call. Germline assignment: CDR1 SGHNT and CDR2 YYREEE (reference sequence). V lost 0 bases to trimming and J lost 2 bases, with 8 bases between them. The CDR3 totals 14 residues.

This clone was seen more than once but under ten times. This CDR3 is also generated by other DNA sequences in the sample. The CDR3: CASSIAGSNYGYTF. The CDR3 region has the DNA TGTGCCAGTAGTATAGCCGGCAGCAACTATGGCTACACCTTC. The V gene is TRBV19, the J gene TRBJ1-2; D is unclear. Trimming cost V 1 base and J 2 bases, with 8 bases left between them. The CDR3 sequence is 14 residues long. The germline gives CDR1 LNHDA, CDR2 SQIVND (reference sequence).

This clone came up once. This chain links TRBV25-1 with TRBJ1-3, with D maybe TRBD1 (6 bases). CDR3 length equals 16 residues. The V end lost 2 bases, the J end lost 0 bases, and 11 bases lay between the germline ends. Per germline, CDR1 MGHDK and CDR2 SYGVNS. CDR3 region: CASSEHRVISGNTIYF. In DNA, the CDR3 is TGTGCCAGCAGTGAACACAGGGTCATCTCTGGAAACACCATATATTTT.

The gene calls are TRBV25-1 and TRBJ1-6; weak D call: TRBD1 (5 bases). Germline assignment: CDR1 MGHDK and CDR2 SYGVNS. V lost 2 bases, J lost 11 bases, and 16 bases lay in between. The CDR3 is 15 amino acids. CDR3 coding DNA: TGTGCCAGCAGTGAAGGGAGGGGAAGGGGCGCACCCCTCCACTTT. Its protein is CASSEGRGRGAPLHF. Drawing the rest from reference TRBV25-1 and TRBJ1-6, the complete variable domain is EADIYQTPRYLVIGTGKKITLECSQTMGHDKMYWYQQDPGMELHLIHYSYGVNSTEKGDLSSESTVSRIRTEHFPLTLESARPSHTSQYLCASSEGRGRGAPLHFGNGTRLTVT.

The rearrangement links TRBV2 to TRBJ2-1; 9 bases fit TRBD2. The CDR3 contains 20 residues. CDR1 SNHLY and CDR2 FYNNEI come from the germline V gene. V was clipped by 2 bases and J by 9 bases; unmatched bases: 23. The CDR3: CASSEQRGASVSIRLGEQFF. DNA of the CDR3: TGTGCCAGCAGTGAACAGCGGGGGGCCTCGGTTTCGATTCGTTTGGGTGAGCAGTTCTTC.

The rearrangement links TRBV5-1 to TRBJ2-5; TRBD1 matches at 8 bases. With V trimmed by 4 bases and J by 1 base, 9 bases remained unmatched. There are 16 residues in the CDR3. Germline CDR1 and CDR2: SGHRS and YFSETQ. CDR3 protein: CASSPSGGSSQETQYF. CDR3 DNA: TGCGCCAGCAGCCCTTCAGGGGGCTCGAGCCAAGAGACCCAGTACTTC.

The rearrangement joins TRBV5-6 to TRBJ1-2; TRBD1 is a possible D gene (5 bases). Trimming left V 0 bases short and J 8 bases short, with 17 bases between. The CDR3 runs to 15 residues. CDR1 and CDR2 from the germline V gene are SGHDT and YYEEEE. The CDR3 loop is CASSLEGALLGGYTF. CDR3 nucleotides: TGTGCCAGCAGCTTGGAAGGGGCCCTCCTTGGGGGCTACACCTTC.

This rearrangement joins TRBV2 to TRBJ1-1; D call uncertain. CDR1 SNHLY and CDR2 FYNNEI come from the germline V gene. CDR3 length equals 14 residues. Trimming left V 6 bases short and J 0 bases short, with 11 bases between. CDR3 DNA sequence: TGTGCCAGCAGGGAGGGCAACATGAACACTGAAGCTTTCTTT. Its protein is CASREGNMNTEAFF. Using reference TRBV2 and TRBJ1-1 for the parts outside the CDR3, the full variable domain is EPEVTQTPSHQVTQMGQEVILRCVPISNHLYFYWYRQILGQKVEFLVSFYNNEISEKSEIFDDQFSVERPDGSNFTLKIRSTKLEDSAMYFCASREGNMNTEAFFGQGTRLTVV.

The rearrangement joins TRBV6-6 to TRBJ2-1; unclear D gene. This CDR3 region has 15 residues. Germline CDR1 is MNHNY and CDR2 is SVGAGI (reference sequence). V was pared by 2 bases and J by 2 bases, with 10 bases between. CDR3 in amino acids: CASSYGDGPYNEQFF. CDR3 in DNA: TGTGCCAGCAGTTACGGGGATGGGCCCTACAATGAGCAGTTCTTC.